The 23 T cell receptor beta chains reported below all come from one sample, sequenced in a study of blood T cells in healthy people across ages. Through a sample-barcoded 5' primer and a J-beta primer mix, a second PCR was run for roughly 6 to 12 cycles. TCRdb reprocessed the 5' RACE reads via MiXCR and lists one record per CDR3 protein. Among under 2,000,000 distinct CDR3 sequences, roughly 50% were seen once, and the ten largest hold approximately 2%. Source material: blood. The origin of the receptors is a woman aged 40 to 50 in good health.

This rearrangement joins TRBV5-1 to TRBJ2-2; D is uncertain. V was pared by 10 bases and J by 5 bases, with 9 bases between. The CDR3 runs 11 residues. Germline V gene data show CDR1 as SGHRS and CDR2 as YFSETQ. The CDR3 DNA reads TGCGCCCAGGATGGTACCGGGGAGCTGTTTTTT. Amino acid sequence: CAQDGTGELFF. Using reference TRBV5-1 and TRBJ2-2 for the parts outside the CDR3, the full variable domain is KAGVTQTPRYLIKTRGQQVTLSCSPISGHRSVSWYQQTPGQGLQFLFEYFSETQRNKGNFPGRFSGRQFSNSRSEMNVSTLELGDSALYLCAQDGTGELFFGEGSRLTVL.

The J gene is TRBJ2-5, the V gene TRBV6-6; weak D call: TRBD2 (6 bases). This CDR3 has 15 amino acids. The V gene lost 2 bases and the J gene lost 4 bases, with 14 bases spanning the gap. Germline-derived CDR1 and CDR2 are MNHNY and SVGAGI (reference sequence). The chain's CDR3 is CASSYTSGAGETQYF. The CDR3 nucleotides are TGTGCCAGCAGTTACACCTCGGGAGCGGGAGAGACCCAGTACTTC.

The J gene is TRBJ2-1, the V gene TRBV6-6; D is undetermined. Per germline, CDR1 MNHNY and CDR2 SVGAGI (reference sequence). V gave up 4 bases and J gave up 0 bases, with 16 bases separating them. The CDR3 extends over 17 amino acids. The DNA for the CDR3 is TGTGCCAGCAGTTCCATGCGGCCCCTCAACTCCTACAATGAGCAGTTCTTC. Translation: CASSSMRPLNSYNEQFF.

The chain employs TRBV9 and TRBJ2-3; unclear D gene. The CDR3 length is 12 residues. Trimming took 3 bases from V and 6 from J, leaving 8 bases between them. CDR1 and CDR2 (germline): SGDLS, YYNGEE. CDR3 sequence: CASSDRWDTQYF. The CDR3, as DNA: TGTGCCAGCAGCGACCGGTGGGATACGCAGTATTTT.

As to this clonotype: One end of the junction does not line up with germline, which may come from a read error. This sequence joins TRBV2 and TRBJ1-1, with TRBD1 as a possible D gene (6 bases). The CDR3 covers 12 residues. CDR1 is SNHLY, CDR2 FYNNEI, per germline. For the CDR3, the DNA is TGTGCCACCCAAACAGGGAACGCTGAGGCTTTCTTT. This codes for CATQTGNAEAFF.

The chain recombines TRBV6-2 or TRBV6-3 with TRBJ1-2; maybe TRBD1 (5 bases). V was pared by 11 bases and J by 7 bases, with 20 bases between. CDR1 MNHEY and CDR2 SVGEGT come from the germline V gene. The CDR3 runs 13 residues. CDR3 DNA: TGTGCCGCCCGGCTGGGGGAGCGTGGTGGCTACACCTTC. Protein: CAARLGERGGYTF.

DNA for the CDR3: TGCAGTGCCCTGACTGATAGCGGGACGACAGATACGCAGTATTTT. Its translation is CSALTDSGTTDTQYF. The chain carries TRBV20-1 and TRBJ2-3, with TRBD2 matching over 8 bases. Germline trimming cut 6 bases from V and 3 bases from J; bases unmatched to any gene: 11. Germline V gives CDR1 DFQATT, CDR2 SNEGSKA (reference sequence). The CDR3 spans 15 residues.

This clonotype was seen just once. CDR3 DNA sequence: TGTGCCAGCAGCTTAGCGCAGGCGGGGACTGAAGCTTTCTTT. Its protein is CASSLAQAGTEAFF. The genes are TRBV7-6 and TRBJ1-1, with D hard to call. Germline V CDR1 and CDR2: SGHVS, FNYEAQ. The CDR3 spans 14 residues. V gave up 0 bases and J gave up 5 bases, with 10 bases separating them.

The genes are TRBV29-1 and TRBJ2-1; 11 bases map to TRBD2. V lost 4 bases, J lost 10 bases, and 3 bases stayed unmatched. Germline-derived CDR1 and CDR2 are SQVTM and ANQGSEA. The CDR3 sequence is 12 residues long. The CDR3 loop reads CSVVGLADEQFF. In DNA, the CDR3 is TGCAGCGTTGTGGGACTAGCGGACGAGCAGTTCTTC.

This clonotype was detected only a few times. The V gene is TRBV9, the J gene TRBJ2-7; 7 bases match TRBD1. The germline V gene encodes CDR1 SGDLS and CDR2 YYNGEE. The CDR3 has 13 amino acids. Trimming at V came to 3 bases and at J to 6 bases, leaving 6 bases not matched to a gene. CDR3 in amino acids: CASSAQQGSEQYF. The CDR3 nucleotides are TGTGCCAGCAGCGCCCAACAGGGGAGCGAGCAGTACTTC.

This clonotype turned up a few times. The chain recombines TRBV20-1 with TRBJ2-5; D is possibly TRBD1 (5 bases). The DNA end is more similar to TRBJ2-7, so the J call may be wrong. This CDR3 spans 14 amino acids. Germline-derived CDR1 and CDR2 are DFQATT and SNEGSKA (reference sequence). CDR3 coding DNA: TGCAGTGCTATCACAGGTGGGAATTCGTACGAGCAGTACTTC. Amino acids: CSAITGGNSYEQYF.

A few counts support this clonotype. The CDR3 loop is CASSSGGLNYNEQFF. The CDR3 DNA is TGTGCCAGCAGTTCGGGGGGACTAAACTACAATGAGCAGTTCTTC. The J gene is TRBJ2-1, the V gene TRBV6-2 or TRBV6-3; 7 positions match TRBD2. The CDR3 contains 15 residues. V shed 4 bases, J shed 3 bases, and the junction held 6 bases outside the gene matches. Germline assignment: CDR1 MNHEY and CDR2 SVGEGT.

This clonotype was seen only a few times. J is TRBJ2-5 and V is TRBV7-9; either TRBD1 or TRBD2 may fit D (5 bases each). The germline V gene has CDR1 SEHNR and CDR2 FQNEAQ (reference sequence). The CDR3 covers 14 residues. V was clipped by 4 bases and J by 6 bases, with 15 bases between them. The CDR3 reads CASSSGTAAKTQYF. The CDR3 bases are TGTGCCAGCAGCTCCGGGACGGCGGCAAAGACCCAGTACTTC.

This clonotype has more than one count but fewer than ten. The chain is built from TRBV5-1 and TRBJ2-5; D unresolved. Germline V CDR1 and CDR2: SGHRS, YFSETQ. Trimming removed 4 bases from V and 1 base from J, with 11 bases in between. This CDR3 region has 14 residues. CDR3 region: CASSDRTSQETQYF. CDR3 DNA: TGCGCCAGCAGCGACCGGACCTCCCAAGAGACCCAGTACTTC.

J is TRBJ2-7 and V is TRBV4-1, with 7 bases aligning to TRBD1. Germline-derived CDR1 and CDR2 are MGHRA and YSYEKL. The CDR3 runs to 15 residues. The junction had 7 bases not matched to a gene; V was cut back by 1 base and J by 4 bases. The CDR3 protein is CASSQGQGLSYEQYF. The CDR3 coding sequence is TGCGCCAGCAGCCAAGGACAGGGTCTGTCATACGAGCAGTACTTC.

The chain joins TRBV21-1 to TRBJ1-2. TRBV21-1 has pseudogene status. CDR3 length: 14 amino acids. CDR3 sequence reads: CASSGRWSGYGYTF. The CDR3 DNA reads TGTGCCAGCAGCGGCCGATGGTCGGGCTATGGCTACACCTTC.

The rearrangement links TRBV7-2 to TRBJ2-1; either TRBD1 or TRBD2 may supply D (5 bases each). This CDR3 comprises 16 residues. Germline V gene data show CDR1 as SGHTA and CDR2 as FQGNSA. The germline V and J ends were trimmed by 1 base and 6 bases, with 16 bases remaining between them. The CDR3 protein is CASSLVWDRLINEQFF. CDR3 nucleotides: TGTGCCAGCAGCTTAGTATGGGACCGTCTCATCAATGAGCAGTTCTTC.

This chain joins TRBV7-2 and TRBJ2-3; 8 bases are a match to TRBD2. The CDR3 loop spans 19 amino acids. V trimming: 3 bases; J trimming: 0 bases; junction bases outside the gene matches: 14. Per germline, CDR1 SGHTA and CDR2 FQGNSA. The CDR3 protein is CASSFDPLTSGASTDTQYF. The CDR3, as DNA: TGTGCCAGCAGCTTCGACCCCCTTACTAGCGGCGCTAGCACAGATACGCAGTATTTT.

To note about this clonotype: One junction end disagrees with the germline gene, perhaps due to a read error. V usage is TRBV24-1 and J usage is TRBJ1-4; 9 bases fit TRBD1. Germline CDR1 is KGHDR and CDR2 is SFDVKD. The length of the CDR3 is 15 residues. The DNA for the CDR3 is TGTGCCACCAGTGACACGGGACAGGGTAATGGAAAACTGTTTTTT. It specifies CATSDTGQGNGKLFF.

The chain joins TRBV29-1 to TRBJ2-1; D gene unclear. Deletions cut 0 bases from V and 9 bases from J, with 21 bases between. Germline lookup yields CDR1 SQVTM and CDR2 ANQGSEA. The CDR3 covers 16 residues. CDR3 in amino acids: CSVEDFSSRHLGEQFF. The CDR3 coding sequence is TGCAGCGTTGAAGACTTTTCCAGTCGGCACCTTGGTGAGCAGTTCTTC.

This clonotype appeared a few times. The V gene is TRBV12-3 or TRBV12-4, the J gene TRBJ2-1, with D possibly being TRBD1 (7 bases). Trimming pared 3 bases from V and 7 bases from J, leaving 13 bases between. The CDR3 length is 14 residues. The CDR3 region has the DNA TGTGCCAGCAGTTTGCTGACAGGGAGGAATGAGCAGTTCTTC. Residues: CASSLLTGRNEQFF.

This clonotype has just a few counts. The genes are TRBV27 and TRBJ2-4; D possibly corresponds to TRBD1 (5 bases). The germline V and J ends were trimmed by 0 bases and 7 bases, with 7 bases remaining between them. Per germline, CDR1 MNHEY and CDR2 SMNVEV (reference sequence). The CDR3 is made up of 13 amino acids. CDR3 bases: TGTGCCAGCAGTTTATCAGGGGATAACATTCAGTACTTC. Residues: CASSLSGDNIQYF.

This rearrangement joins TRBV20-1 to TRBJ2-1; 11 bases map to TRBD2. J gave up 13 bases and V 5 bases, and 16 bases lay outside the gene matches. Germline V CDR1 and CDR2: DFQATT, SNEGSKA (reference sequence). The length of the CDR3 is 15 residues. CDR3 residues: CSAGSTSGEMEPQFF. In nucleotides, the CDR3 is TGCAGTGCTGGATCGACTAGCGGGGAGATGGAACCTCAGTTCTTC.